This T cell receptor beta chain was recovered during a study of blood T cell repertoires in COVID-19. Clones were sequenced by immunoSEQ multiplex PCR, and TCRdb holds only the in-frame ones, with some missing. Here the sample spans about 61,000 clones, about 88% being singletons. Germline assignment: CDR1 MNHEY and CDR2 SVGAGI. CDR3 length: 14 residues. Trimming removed 7 bases from V and 1 base from J; junction bases left unmatched: 6. The genes are TRBV6-5 and TRBJ1-1; TRBD1 matches 7 bases. Specimen: peripheral blood. This sequence originates from a woman aged 50 to 60 with active or convalescent COVID-19. CDR3 DNA sequence: TGTGCCAGCATGATAGGGGGCAGGAACACTGAAGCTTTCTTT. It is translated as CASMIGGRNTEAFF.